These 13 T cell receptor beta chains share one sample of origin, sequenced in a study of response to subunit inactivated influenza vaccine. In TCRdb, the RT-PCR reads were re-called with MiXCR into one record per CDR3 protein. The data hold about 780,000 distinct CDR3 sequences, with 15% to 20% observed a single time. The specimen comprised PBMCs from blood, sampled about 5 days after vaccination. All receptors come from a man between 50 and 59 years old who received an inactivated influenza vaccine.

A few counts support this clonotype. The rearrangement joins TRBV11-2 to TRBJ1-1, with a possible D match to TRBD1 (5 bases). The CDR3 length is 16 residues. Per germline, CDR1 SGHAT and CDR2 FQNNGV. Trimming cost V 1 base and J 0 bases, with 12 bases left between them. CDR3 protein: CASSLGPDRMNTEAFF. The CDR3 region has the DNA TGTGCCAGCAGCTTAGGCCCTGACAGAATGAACACTGAAGCTTTCTTT.

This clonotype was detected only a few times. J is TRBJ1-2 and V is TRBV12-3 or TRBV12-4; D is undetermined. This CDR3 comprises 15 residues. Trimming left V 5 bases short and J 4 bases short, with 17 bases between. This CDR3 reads CASSQTQGLSYGYTF. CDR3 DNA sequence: TGTGCCAGCAGTCAGACCCAAGGACTGAGCTATGGCTACACCTTC.

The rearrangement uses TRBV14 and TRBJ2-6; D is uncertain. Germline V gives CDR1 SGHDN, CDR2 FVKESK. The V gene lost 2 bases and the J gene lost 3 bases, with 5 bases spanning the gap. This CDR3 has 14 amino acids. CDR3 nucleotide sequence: TGTGCCAGCAGCCAATATAGTGGGGCCAACGTCCTGACTTTC. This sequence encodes CASSQYSGANVLTF. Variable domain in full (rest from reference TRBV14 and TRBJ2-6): EAGVTQFPSHSVIEKGQTVTLRCDPISGHDNLYWYRRVMGKEIKFLLHFVKESKQDESGMPNNRFLAERTGGTYSTLKVQPAELEDSGVYFCASSQYSGANVLTFGAGSRLTVL.

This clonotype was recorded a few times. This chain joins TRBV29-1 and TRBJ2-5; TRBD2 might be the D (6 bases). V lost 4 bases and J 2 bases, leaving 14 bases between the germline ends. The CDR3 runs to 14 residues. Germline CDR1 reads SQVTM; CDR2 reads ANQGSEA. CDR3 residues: CSVGRGTTQETQYF. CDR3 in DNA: TGCAGCGTTGGGAGGGGAACTACACAAGAGACCCAGTACTTC.

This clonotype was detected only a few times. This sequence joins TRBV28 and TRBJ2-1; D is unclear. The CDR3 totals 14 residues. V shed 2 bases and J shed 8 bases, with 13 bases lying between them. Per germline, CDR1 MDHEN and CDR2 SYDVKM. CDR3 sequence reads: CASSLIMGSYEQFF. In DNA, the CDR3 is TGTGCCAGCAGTTTAATCATGGGCAGCTATGAGCAGTTCTTC.

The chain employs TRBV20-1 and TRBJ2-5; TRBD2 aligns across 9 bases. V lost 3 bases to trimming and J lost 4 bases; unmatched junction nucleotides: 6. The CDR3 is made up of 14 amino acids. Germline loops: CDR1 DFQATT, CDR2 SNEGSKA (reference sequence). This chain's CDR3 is CSASQGGRGETQYF. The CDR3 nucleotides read TGCAGTGCTAGTCAGGGCGGGAGGGGAGAGACCCAGTACTTC.

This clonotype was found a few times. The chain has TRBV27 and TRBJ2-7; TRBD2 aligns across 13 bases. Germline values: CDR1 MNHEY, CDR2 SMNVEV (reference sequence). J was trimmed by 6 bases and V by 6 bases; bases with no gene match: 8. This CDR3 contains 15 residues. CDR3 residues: CASSPGLAGSGEQYF. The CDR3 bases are TGTGCCAGCAGCCCGGGACTAGCGGGGTCCGGCGAGCAGTACTTC.

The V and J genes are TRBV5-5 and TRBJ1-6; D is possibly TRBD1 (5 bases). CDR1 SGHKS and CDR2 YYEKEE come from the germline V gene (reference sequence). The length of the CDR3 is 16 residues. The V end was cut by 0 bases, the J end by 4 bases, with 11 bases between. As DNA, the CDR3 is TGTGCCAGCAGCTTGGTAGCAGGGACGTATAATTCACCCCTCCACTTT. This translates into CASSLVAGTYNSPLHF.

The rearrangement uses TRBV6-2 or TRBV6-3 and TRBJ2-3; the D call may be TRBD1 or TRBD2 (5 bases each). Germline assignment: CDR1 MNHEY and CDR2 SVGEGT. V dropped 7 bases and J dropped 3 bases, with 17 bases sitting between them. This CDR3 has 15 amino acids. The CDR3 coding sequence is TGTGCCAGCACCATCCGGGACCCAGCAACAGATACGCAGTATTTT. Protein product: CASTIRDPATDTQYF.

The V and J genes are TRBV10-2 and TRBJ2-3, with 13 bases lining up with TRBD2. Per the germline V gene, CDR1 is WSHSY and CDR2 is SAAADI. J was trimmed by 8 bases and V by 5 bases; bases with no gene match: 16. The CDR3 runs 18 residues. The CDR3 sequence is CASSNRLAGGERSGTQYF. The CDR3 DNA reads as TGCGCCAGCAGTAACCGACTAGCGGGGGGAGAGAGGTCAGGTACGCAGTATTTT.

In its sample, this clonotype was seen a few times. The CDR3 sequence: CSARGRPTDTQYF. The DNA for the CDR3 is TGCAGTGCTAGAGGTCGGCCCACAGATACGCAGTATTTT. The genes are TRBV20-1 and TRBJ2-3; D ambiguous. Per the germline V gene, CDR1 is DFQATT and CDR2 is SNEGSKA (reference sequence). This CDR3 has 13 residues. The V and J ends lost 1 base and 2 bases respectively, with 7 bases between them.

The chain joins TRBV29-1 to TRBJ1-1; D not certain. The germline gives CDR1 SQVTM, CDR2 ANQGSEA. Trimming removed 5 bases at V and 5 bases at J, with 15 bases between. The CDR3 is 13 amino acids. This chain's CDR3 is CSVWYAPSTEAFF. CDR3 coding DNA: TGCAGCGTTTGGTACGCTCCCTCTACTGAAGCTTTCTTT. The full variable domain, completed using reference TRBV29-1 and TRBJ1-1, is SAVISQKPSRDICQRGTSLTIQCQVDSQVTMMFWYRQQPGQSLTLIATANQGSEATYESGFVIDKFPISRPNLTFSTLTVSNMSPEDSSIYLCSVWYAPSTEAFFGQGTRLTVV.

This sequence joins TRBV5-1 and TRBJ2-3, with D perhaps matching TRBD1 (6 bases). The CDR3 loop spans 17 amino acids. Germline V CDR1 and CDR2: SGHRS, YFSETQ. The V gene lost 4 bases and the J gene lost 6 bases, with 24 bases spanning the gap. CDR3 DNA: TGCGCCAGCAGCCCGGTTATAGGGGGACCTAGCAGCGATACGCAGTATTTT. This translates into CASSPVIGGPSSDTQYF.